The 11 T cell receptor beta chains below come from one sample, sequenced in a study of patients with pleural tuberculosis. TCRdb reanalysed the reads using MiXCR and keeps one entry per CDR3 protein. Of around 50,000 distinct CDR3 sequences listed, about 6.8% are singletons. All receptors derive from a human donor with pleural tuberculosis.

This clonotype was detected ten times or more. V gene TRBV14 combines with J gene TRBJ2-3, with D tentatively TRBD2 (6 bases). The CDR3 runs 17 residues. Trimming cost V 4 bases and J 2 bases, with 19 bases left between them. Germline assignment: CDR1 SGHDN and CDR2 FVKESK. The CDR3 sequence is CASSPPGADSFTDTQYF. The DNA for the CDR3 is TGTGCCAGCAGCCCACCGGGAGCGGATTCATTCACAGATACGCAGTATTTT. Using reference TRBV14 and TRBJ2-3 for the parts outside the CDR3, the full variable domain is EAGVTQFPSHSVIEKGQTVTLRCDPISGHDNLYWYRRVMGKEIKFLLHFVKESKQDESGMPNNRFLAERTGGTYSTLKVQPAELEDSGVYFCASSPPGADSFTDTQYFGPGTRLTVL.

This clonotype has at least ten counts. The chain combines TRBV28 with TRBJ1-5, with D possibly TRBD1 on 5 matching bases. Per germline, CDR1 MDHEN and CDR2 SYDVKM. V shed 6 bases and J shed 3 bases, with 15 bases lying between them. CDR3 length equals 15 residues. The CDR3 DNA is TGTGCCAGCAGACAGGCTCCGACCTTCAATCAGCCCCAGCATTTT. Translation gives CASRQAPTFNQPQHF. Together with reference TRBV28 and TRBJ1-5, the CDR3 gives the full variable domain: DVKVTQSSRYLVKRTGEKVFLECVQDMDHENMFWYRQDPGLGLRLIYFSYDVKMKEKGDIPEGYSVSREKKERFSLILESASTNQTSMYLCASRQAPTFNQPQHFGDGTRLSIL.

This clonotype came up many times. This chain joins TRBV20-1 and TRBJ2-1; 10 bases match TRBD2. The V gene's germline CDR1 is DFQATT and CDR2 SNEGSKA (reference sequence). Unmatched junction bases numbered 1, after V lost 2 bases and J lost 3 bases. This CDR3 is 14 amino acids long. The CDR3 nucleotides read TGCAGTGCTAGACTAGCGGGAGTCTACAATGAGCAGTTCTTC. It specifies CSARLAGVYNEQFF.

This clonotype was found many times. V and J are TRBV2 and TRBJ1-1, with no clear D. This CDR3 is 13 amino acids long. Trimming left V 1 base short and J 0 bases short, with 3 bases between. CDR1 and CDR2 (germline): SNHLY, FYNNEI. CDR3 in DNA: TGTGCCAGCAGTGAAGGGATGAACACTGAAGCTTTCTTT. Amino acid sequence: CASSEGMNTEAFF.

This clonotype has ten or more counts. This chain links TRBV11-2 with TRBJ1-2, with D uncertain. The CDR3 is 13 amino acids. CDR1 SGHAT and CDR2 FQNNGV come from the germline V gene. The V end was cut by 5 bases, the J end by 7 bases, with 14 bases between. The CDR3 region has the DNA TGTGCCAGCAGCCCCCCGGGGTTGGGTGGCTACACCTTC. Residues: CASSPPGLGGYTF.

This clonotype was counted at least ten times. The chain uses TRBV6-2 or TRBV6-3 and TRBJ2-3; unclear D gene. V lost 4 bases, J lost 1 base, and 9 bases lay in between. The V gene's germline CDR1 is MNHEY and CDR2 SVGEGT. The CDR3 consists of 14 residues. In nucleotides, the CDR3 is TGTGCCAGCAGTTCTCGACTGGGCACAGATACGCAGTATTTT. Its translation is CASSSRLGTDTQYF.

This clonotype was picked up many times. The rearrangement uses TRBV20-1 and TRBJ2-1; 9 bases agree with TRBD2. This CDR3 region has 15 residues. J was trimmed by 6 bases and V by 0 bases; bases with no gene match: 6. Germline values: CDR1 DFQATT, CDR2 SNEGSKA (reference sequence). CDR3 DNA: TGCAGTGCTAGAGATGGAGCAGCGGGAGGCAATGAGCAGTTCTTC. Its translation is CSARDGAAGGNEQFF.

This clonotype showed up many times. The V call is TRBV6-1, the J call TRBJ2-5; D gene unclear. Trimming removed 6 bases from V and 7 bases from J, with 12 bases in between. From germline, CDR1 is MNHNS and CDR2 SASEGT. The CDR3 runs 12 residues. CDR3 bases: TGTGCCAGCAGCAACGAACTCGGGACCCAGTACTTC. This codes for CASSNELGTQYF.

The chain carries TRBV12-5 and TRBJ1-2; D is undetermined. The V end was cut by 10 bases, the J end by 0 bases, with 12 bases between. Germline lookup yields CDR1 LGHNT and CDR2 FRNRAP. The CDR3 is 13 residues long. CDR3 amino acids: CATEGRSNYGYTF. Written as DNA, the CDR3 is TGTGCTACCGAAGGTAGATCTAACTATGGCTACACCTTC.

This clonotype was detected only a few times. The CDR3 DNA reads TGCAGCGTGGTAGCGGGAAAGTACGGGGAGCTGTTTTTT. It translates to CSVVAGKYGELFF. The chain recombines TRBV29-1 with TRBJ2-2; 8 bases line up with TRBD2. Trimming took 6 bases from V and 7 from J; bases not matched to a gene: 7. Germline CDR1 is SQVTM and CDR2 is ANQGSEA. The length of the CDR3 is 13 residues.

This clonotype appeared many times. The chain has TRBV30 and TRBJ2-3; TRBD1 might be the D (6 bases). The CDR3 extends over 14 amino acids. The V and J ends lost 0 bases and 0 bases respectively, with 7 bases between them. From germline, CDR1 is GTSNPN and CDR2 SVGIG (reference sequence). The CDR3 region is CAWSVGASTDTQYF. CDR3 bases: TGTGCCTGGAGTGTGGGGGCTAGCACAGATACGCAGTATTTT. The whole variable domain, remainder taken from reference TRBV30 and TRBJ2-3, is SQTIHQWPATLVQPVGSPLSLECTVEGTSNPNLYWYRQAAGRGLQLLFYSVGIGQISSEVPQNLSASRPQDRQFILSSKKLLLSDSGFYLCAWSVGASTDTQYFGPGTRLTVL.